The 25 T cell receptor beta chains reported below all come from one sample, sequenced in a study of blood T cell repertoires in COVID-19. Generated by immunoSEQ multiplex PCR, the TCRdb table keeps only in-frame clones and is missing some. The table lists 63,000 or so clones, 80% to 85% of them singletons. Sequenced material: peripheral blood. Every receptor here comes from a human donor in a cohort sampled during active COVID-19.

The J gene is TRBJ2-1, the V gene TRBV20-1, with 7 bases aligning to TRBD2. The junction had 10 bases not matched to a gene; V was cut back by 3 bases and J by 8 bases. The CDR3 has 14 amino acids. Germline V CDR1 and CDR2: DFQATT, SNEGSKA (reference sequence). CDR3 nucleotide sequence: TGCAGTGCTAGTGGGGGGGGGTATACCGATGAGCAGTTCTTC. Translating it yields CSASGGGYTDEQFF.

The chain employs TRBV2 and TRBJ1-2, with 7 bases that match TRBD1. This CDR3 has 11 residues. The V and J ends lost 7 bases and 7 bases, in that order; junction bases with no gene match: 3. CDR1 is SNHLY, CDR2 FYNNEI, per germline. CDR3 nucleotides: TGTGCCAGCACCCGGGACAGTGGCTACACCTTC. This sequence encodes CASTRDSGYTF.

The chain recombines TRBV9 with TRBJ2-2; the D gene is possibly TRBD1 (6 bases). Germline lookup yields CDR1 SGDLS and CDR2 YYNGEE. The CDR3 loop spans 14 amino acids. V was clipped by 6 bases and J by 5 bases, with 14 bases between them. CDR3 sequence reads: CASNQGSYTGELFF. The CDR3 nucleotides are TGTGCCAGCAACCAGGGGAGTTATACCGGGGAGCTGTTTTTT.

The rearrangement uses TRBV3-1 (or the pseudogene TRBV3-2) and TRBJ1-5; 7 nucleotides agree with TRBD1. Per the germline V gene, CDR1 is LGHDT and CDR2 is YNNKEL (reference sequence). The CDR3 runs 21 residues. V lost 0 bases to trimming and J lost 2 bases; unmatched junction nucleotides: 19. CDR3 protein: CASSQDPRRDRTDYGNQPQHF. The CDR3 DNA reads as TGTGCCAGCAGCCAAGATCCAAGACGGGACAGAACCGACTACGGCAATCAGCCCCAGCATTTT.

The rearrangement links TRBV28 to TRBJ1-1; D not certain. This CDR3 is built from 12 residues. CDR1 and CDR2 from the germline V gene are MDHEN and SYDVKM. V was clipped by 3 bases and J by 4 bases, with 6 bases between them. CDR3 in amino acids: CASSFRVTEAFF. The CDR3 DNA sequence: TGTGCCAGCAGTTTCCGGGTCACTGAAGCTTTCTTT.

V and J are TRBV7-9 and TRBJ2-1; maybe TRBD2 (5 bases). This CDR3 contains 12 residues. Germline lookup yields CDR1 SEHNR and CDR2 FQNEAQ (reference sequence). Trimming stripped 9 bases from V and 4 bases from J, with 10 bases between. The CDR3 sequence is CASYSVYNEQFF. The CDR3 DNA follows: TGTGCCAGTTATAGCGTGTACAATGAGCAGTTCTTC.

This chain joins TRBV9 and TRBJ2-3, with 8 bases aligning to TRBD2. Germline CDR1 SGDLS, CDR2 YYNGEE. The J segment lost 5 bases and the V segment lost 3 bases, leaving 11 bases of the junction unmatched. The CDR3 spans 16 residues. CDR3 region: CASSGSAGEEGDTQYF. The CDR3 bases are TGTGCCAGCAGCGGGTCAGCGGGAGAAGAGGGAGATACGCAGTATTTT. The full variable domain, with the rest looked up from reference TRBV9 and TRBJ2-3, is DSGVTQTPKHLITATGQRVTLRCSPRSGDLSVYWYQQSLDQGLQFLIQYYNGEERAKGNILERFSAQQFPDLHSELNLSSLELGDSALYFCASSGSAGEEGDTQYFGPGTRLTVL.

V and J are TRBV28 and TRBJ2-7, with D perhaps matching TRBD1 (6 bases). V lost 7 bases, J lost 7 bases, and 14 bases lay in between. The CDR3 has 12 residues. The V gene's germline CDR1 is MDHEN and CDR2 SYDVKM. The CDR3 spells CASTLQGGEQYF. In DNA, the CDR3 is TGTGCCAGCACCCTACAGGGCGGTGAGCAGTACTTC. Filled out from reference TRBV28 and TRBJ2-7, the complete variable domain reads DVKVTQSSRYLVKRTGEKVFLECVQDMDHENMFWYRQDPGLGLRLIYFSYDVKMKEKGDIPEGYSVSREKKERFSLILESASTNQTSMYLCASTLQGGEQYFGPGTRLTVT.

J is TRBJ2-1 and V is TRBV19, with D perhaps TRBD2 (6 bases). Germline CDR1 is LNHDA and CDR2 is SQIVND (reference sequence). The CDR3 loop spans 14 amino acids. The V end lost 7 bases, the J end lost 6 bases, and 16 bases lay between the germline ends. The CDR3, as DNA: TGTGCCAGTACTCCCACGGGACTGCTCAATGAGCAGTTCTTC. Translated, it gives CASTPTGLLNEQFF.

V usage is TRBV5-6 and J usage is TRBJ2-7; the match to TRBD1 covers 12 bases. Germline V gives CDR1 SGHDT, CDR2 YYEEEE. V lost 4 bases to trimming and J lost 6 bases; unmatched junction nucleotides: 2. The CDR3 spans 13 residues. The CDR3 spells CASSRDRGREQYF. CDR3 nucleotides: TGTGCCAGCAGCCGGGACAGGGGGCGCGAGCAGTACTTC.

The V call is TRBV30, the J call TRBJ1-2, with no clear D. This CDR3 has 14 residues. Trimming pared 3 bases from V and 0 bases from J, leaving 11 bases between. Germline V gene sequence: CDR1 GTSNPN, CDR2 SVGIG (reference sequence). The CDR3, as DNA: TGTGCCTGGAGATCCCCGGGAGCTAACTATGGCTACACCTTC. Translated, it gives CAWRSPGANYGYTF.

V and J are TRBV27 and TRBJ2-3; TRBD1 is a possible D gene (5 bases). The CDR3 loop spans 15 amino acids. The V and J ends lost 6 bases and 2 bases respectively, with 15 bases between them. CDR1 and CDR2 from the germline V gene are MNHEY and SMNVEV (reference sequence). CDR3 protein: CASSPEEGDTDTQYF. The DNA for the CDR3 is TGTGCCAGCAGCCCCGAGGAAGGGGACACAGATACGCAGTATTTT.

By share of the sample, this clone is medium-sized. This chain connects TRBV18 to TRBJ1-6; D gene uncertain. Germline V gives CDR1 KGHSH, CDR2 LQKENI. V was clipped by 3 bases and J by 9 bases, with 12 bases between them. The CDR3 length is 14 residues. CDR3 loop: CASSPPNFRSPLHF. The CDR3 DNA reads as TGTGCCAGCTCACCGCCTAATTTCCGTTCACCCCTCCACTTT.

V usage is TRBV21-1 and J usage is TRBJ2-1; the table calls TRBD1, which could not be checked here. TRBV21-1 is tagged as a pseudogene. The CDR3 is 19 residues long. The CDR3 loop is CASSKGRGARRDRGNEQFF. Written as DNA, the CDR3 is TGTGCCAGCAGCAAAGGGCGCGGGGCGAGGCGGGACAGAGGCAATGAGCAGTTCTTC.

The CDR3 spells CASSVGDKNSPLHF. CDR3 sequence (DNA): TGTGCCAGCAGCGTAGGGGACAAGAATTCACCCCTCCACTTT. The chain recombines TRBV9 with TRBJ1-6; TRBD1 is a possible D gene (6 bases). The CDR3 has 14 residues. Germline CDR1 and CDR2: SGDLS and YYNGEE. The ends were cut back, 0 bases at V and 7 bases at J, with 8 bases in the middle.

J is TRBJ2-3 and V is TRBV6-1; a weak D match, TRBD1 (6 bases). V was cut by 1 base and J by 12 bases, with 11 bases left in between. CDR3 length equals 12 residues. Germline loops: CDR1 MNHNS, CDR2 SASEGT. In nucleotides, the CDR3 is TGTGCCAGCAGTGAAGTAACAGGGACCCAGTATTTT. This codes for CASSEVTGTQYF.

The J gene is TRBJ2-7, the V gene TRBV9, with 10 bases that match TRBD1. CDR3 length equals 14 residues. CDR1 is SGDLS, CDR2 YYNGEE, per germline. V lost 3 bases and J lost 6; bases outside the gene matches: 6. The CDR3 region has the DNA TGTGCCAGCAGCGGACCGGGACAGGGGACCGAGCAGTACTTC. This encodes CASSGPGQGTEQYF.

By share of the sample, this clone is medium-sized (0.01 to 0.1%). The chain uses TRBV27 and TRBJ2-7, with TRBD2 identical over 8 bases. Germline values: CDR1 MNHEY, CDR2 SMNVEV (reference sequence). V dropped 4 bases and J dropped 6; count of bases not matched to a gene: 8. The CDR3 spans 14 residues. The CDR3 sequence is CASSYTGGPVEQYF. CDR3 bases: TGTGCCAGCAGTTATACGGGAGGGCCGGTCGAGCAGTACTTC.

This chain uses TRBV6-1 with TRBJ2-1, with D possibly being TRBD2 (5 bases). The CDR3 totals 15 residues. Germline V gene data show CDR1 as MNHNS and CDR2 as SASEGT. Trimming took off 3 bases at V and 0 bases at J, with 9 bases between the two ends. This chain's CDR3 is CASSEAGSSYNEQFF. Written as DNA, the CDR3 is TGTGCCAGCAGTGAGGCGGGTTCCTCCTACAATGAGCAGTTCTTC.

The chain links TRBV9 to TRBJ2-3; 11 bases are a match to TRBD2. J was trimmed by 5 bases and V by 0 bases; bases with no gene match: 5. The V gene's germline CDR1 is SGDLS and CDR2 YYNGEE. This CDR3 spans 16 amino acids. For the CDR3, the DNA is TGTGCCAGCAGCGTAGGAGTAGCGGGAGGGATAGATACGCAGTATTTT. Protein: CASSVGVAGGIDTQYF.

This chain uses TRBV30 with TRBJ2-2; a possible D gene is TRBD2 (5 bases). The CDR3 runs to 16 residues. Germline CDR1 is GTSNPN and CDR2 is SVGIG (reference sequence). V lost 3 bases, J lost 6 bases, and 20 bases lay in between. CDR3 DNA sequence: TGTGCCTGGAGCCTTGCGGACTCCGATTATTCCGGGGAGCTGTTTTTT. It is translated as CAWSLADSDYSGELFF.

J is TRBJ2-7 and V is TRBV7-6; 7 nucleotides align to TRBD2. This CDR3 has 16 residues. From germline, CDR1 is SGHVS and CDR2 FNYEAQ. After removal of 2 bases from V and 7 bases from J, the junction contained 14 bases not matched to a gene. The CDR3 nucleotides read TGTGCCAGCAGCTTAATGGAGTCTAGCGGTATTCGAGAGCAGTACTTC. This sequence encodes CASSLMESSGIREQYF.

The chain is built from TRBV7-2 and TRBJ1-3, with D unresolved. Germline V lookup: CDR1 SGHTA, CDR2 FQGNSA. This CDR3 region has 17 residues. Trimming took off 3 bases at V and 0 bases at J, with 15 bases between the two ends. DNA for the CDR3: TGTGCCAGCAGCTTGGAGCTGGCAGCCCGCTCTGGAAACACCATATATTTT. Translation gives CASSLELAARSGNTIYF.

The chain is built from TRBV6-2 or TRBV6-3 and TRBJ2-7; 7 nucleotides align to TRBD2. Germline V gives CDR1 MNHEY, CDR2 SVGEGT. This CDR3 contains 15 residues. Trimming cost V 2 bases and J 5 bases; bases outside gene matches: 9. CDR3 nucleotide sequence: TGTGCCAGCAGTTACGGAGGGACTAAGGCCCACGAGCAGTACTTC. This codes for CASSYGGTKAHEQYF.

V and J are TRBV9 and TRBJ2-3, with unresolved D. Trimming took off 3 bases at V and 5 bases at J, with 19 bases between the two ends. The CDR3 consists of 16 residues. From germline, CDR1 is SGDLS and CDR2 YYNGEE. For the CDR3, the DNA is TGTGCCAGCAGCGCTTCCTCGTCCCCGGTTGGAGATACGCAGTATTTT. As protein: CASSASSSPVGDTQYF. The entire variable domain, with the rest obtained from reference TRBV9 and TRBJ2-3, is as follows: DSGVTQTPKHLITATGQRVTLRCSPRSGDLSVYWYQQSLDQGLQFLIQYYNGEERAKGNILERFSAQQFPDLHSELNLSSLELGDSALYFCASSASSSPVGDTQYFGPGTRLTVL.